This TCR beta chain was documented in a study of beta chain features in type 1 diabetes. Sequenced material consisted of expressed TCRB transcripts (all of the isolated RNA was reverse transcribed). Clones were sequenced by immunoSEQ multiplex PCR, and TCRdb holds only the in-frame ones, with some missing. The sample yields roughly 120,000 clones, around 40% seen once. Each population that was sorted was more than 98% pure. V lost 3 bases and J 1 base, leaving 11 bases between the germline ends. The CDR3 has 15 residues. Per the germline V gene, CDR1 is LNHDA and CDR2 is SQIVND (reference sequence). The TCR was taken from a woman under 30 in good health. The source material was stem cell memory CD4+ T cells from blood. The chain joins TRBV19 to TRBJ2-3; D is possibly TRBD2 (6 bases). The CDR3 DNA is TGTGCCAGTAGTATGGAGGGGCTCGGCACAGATACGCAGTATTTT. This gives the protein CASSMEGLGTDTQYF. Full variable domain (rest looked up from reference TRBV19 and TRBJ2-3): DGGITQSPKYLFRKEGQNVTLSCEQNLNHDAMYWYRQDPGQGLRLIYYSQIVNDFQKGDIAEGYSVSREKKESFPLTVTSAQKNPTAFYLCASSMEGLGTDTQYFGPGTRLTVL.